The rows below give T cell receptor beta chains drawn from one sample of a study of PD-1 blockade in classical Hodgkin lymphoma. Here immunoSEQ multiplex PCR was the method, and the copy in TCRdb shows in-frame clones only, minus some. Of approximately 99,000 clones in the sample, roughly 80% are singletons; the top ten hold around 15%. The source material was peripheral blood mononuclear cells (PBMCs), sampled before the second cycle of nivolumab. These receptors all stem from a human donor with classical Hodgkin lymphoma. Both conserved end residues are part of each CDR3. Each record gives: CDR3 length, J gene, V gene, clone size, D gene, CDR3 protein, CDR3 DNA. D genes are given only for firm matches. Clone size is not always given. Where it is, it says once, few, many or a class for expanded clones.

CDR3 length: 14
J gene: TRBJ2-7
V gene: TRBV19
clone size: -
D gene: -
CDR3 protein: CASSSSIGAYEQYF
CDR3 DNA: TGTGCCAGTAGTTCGAGCATAGGGGCCTACGAGCAGTACTTC

CDR3 length: 14
J gene: TRBJ2-5
V gene: TRBV28
clone size: -
D gene: TRBD1
CDR3 protein: CASSFVDRQETQYF
CDR3 DNA: TGTGCCAGCAGTTTCGTGGACAGGCAAGAGACCCAGTACTTC

CDR3 length: 17
J gene: TRBJ2-2
V gene: TRBV14
clone size: -
D gene: -
CDR3 protein: CASSPWTGLGLAGELFF
CDR3 DNA: TGTGCCAGCAGCCCCTGGACGGGATTGGGGTTGGCCGGGGAGCTGTTTTTT

CDR3 length: 15
J gene: TRBJ2-5
V gene: TRBV7-8
clone size: -
D gene: TRBD1
CDR3 protein: CASSLGQGGTETQYF
CDR3 DNA: TGTGCCAGCAGCTTGGGACAGGGCGGTACGGAGACCCAGTACTTC

CDR3 length: 12
J gene: TRBJ2-7
V gene: TRBV5-5
clone size: -
D gene: -
CDR3 protein: CASSLIGFGPYF
CDR3 DNA: TGTGCCAGCAGCTTAATTGGGTTCGGGCCCTACTTC

CDR3 length: 14
J gene: TRBJ1-1
V gene: TRBV5-1
clone size: -
D gene: TRBD1
CDR3 protein: CASSRDRVRTEAFF
CDR3 DNA: TGCGCCAGCAGCCGAGACAGGGTTCGGACTGAAGCTTTCTTT

CDR3 length: 20
J gene: TRBJ2-3
V gene: TRBV4-1
clone size: once
D gene: TRBD2
CDR3 protein: CASSQGVRSGASLGSDTQYF
CDR3 DNA: TGCGCCAGCAGCCAAGGTGTCAGGAGCGGGGCGTCCCTCGGGTCAGATACGCAGTATTTT

CDR3 length: 15
J gene: TRBJ2-5
V gene: TRBV18
clone size: -
D gene: -
CDR3 protein: CASSKERTVQETQYF
CDR3 DNA: TGTGCCAGCTCAAAGGAAAGGACCGTACAAGAGACCCAGTACTTC

CDR3 length: 17
J gene: TRBJ1-5
V gene: TRBV16
clone size: -
D gene: -
CDR3 protein: CASSQLVRGLGNQPQHF
CDR3 DNA: TGTGCCAGCAGCCAATTAGTGCGAGGGTTGGGCAATCAGCCCCAGCATTTT

CDR3 length: 14
J gene: TRBJ1-5
V gene: TRBV7-9
clone size: -
D gene: -
CDR3 protein: CASSLAGLNQPQHF
CDR3 DNA: TGTGCCAGCAGCTTAGCAGGCCTCAATCAGCCCCAGCATTTT

CDR3 length: 15
J gene: TRBJ1-2
V gene: TRBV7-8
clone size: once
D gene: -
CDR3 protein: CASSATGPNNYGYTF
CDR3 DNA: TGTGCCAGCAGCGCGACGGGACCCAACAACTATGGCTACACCTTC

CDR3 length: 14
J gene: TRBJ2-1
V gene: TRBV19
clone size: -
D gene: -
CDR3 protein: CATSRESVVDEQFF
CDR3 DNA: TGTGCCACCTCCCGGGAGTCAGTGGTCGATGAGCAGTTCTTC

CDR3 length: 19
J gene: TRBJ2-6
V gene: TRBV14
clone size: -
D gene: TRBD1
CDR3 protein: CASRPTGGPKEAGANVLTF
CDR3 DNA: TGTGCCAGCAGACCAACAGGGGGCCCAAAGGAAGCTGGGGCCAACGTCCTGACTTTC

CDR3 length: 12
J gene: TRBJ2-7
V gene: TRBV23-1
clone size: -
D gene: -
CDR3 protein: CASRILGYEQYF
CDR3 DNA: TGCGCCAGCAGGATACTTGGCTACGAGCAGTACTTC

CDR3 length: 15
J gene: TRBJ2-2
V gene: TRBV7-2
clone size: -
D gene: -
CDR3 protein: CASSLRGMSTGELFF
CDR3 DNA: TGTGCCAGCAGCCTGAGAGGAATGAGTACCGGGGAGCTGTTTTTT

CDR3 length: 14
J gene: TRBJ2-7
V gene: TRBV19
clone size: -
D gene: TRBD2
CDR3 protein: CASKREGLSYEQYF
CDR3 DNA: TGTGCCAGTAAACGGGAGGGCCTCTCCTACGAGCAGTACTTC

CDR3 length: 14
J gene: TRBJ1-5
V gene: TRBV6-6
clone size: -
D gene: -
CDR3 protein: CASSYTTSNQPQHF
CDR3 DNA: TGTGCCAGCAGTTACACCACTAGCAATCAGCCCCAGCATTTT

CDR3 length: 15
J gene: TRBJ2-6
V gene: TRBV6-6
clone size: -
D gene: -
CDR3 protein: CASSYQDSGANVLTF
CDR3 DNA: TGTGCCAGCAGTTACCAAGACTCTGGGGCCAACGTCCTGACTTTC

CDR3 length: 14
J gene: TRBJ2-7
V gene: TRBV27
clone size: -
D gene: TRBD2
CDR3 protein: CASSFSGSSYEQYF
CDR3 DNA: TGTGCCAGCAGTTTTAGCGGGAGCTCTTACGAGCAGTACTTC

CDR3 length: 16
J gene: TRBJ1-2
V gene: TRBV4-1
clone size: -
D gene: TRBD1
CDR3 protein: CASSQGHKGQTGGNTF
CDR3 DNA: TGCGCCAGCAGCCAAGGGCACAAGGGGCAGACAGGGGGAAACACCTTC

CDR3 length: 13
J gene: TRBJ1-2
V gene: TRBV19
clone size: -
D gene: -
CDR3 protein: CASSIRGTIGYTF
CDR3 DNA: TGTGCCAGTAGTATAAGAGGGACAATCGGCTACACCTTC

CDR3 length: 16
J gene: TRBJ2-7
V gene: TRBV5-4
clone size: few
D gene: TRBD2
CDR3 protein: CASSADSGRRSYEQYF
CDR3 DNA: TGTGCCAGCAGCGCAGATAGCGGGAGGCGCTCCTACGAGCAGTACTTC

CDR3 length: 12
J gene: TRBJ2-5
V gene: TRBV21-1
clone size: -
D gene: -
CDR3 protein: CATPPGVETQYF
CDR3 DNA: TGTGCCACCCCGCCCGGAGTAGAGACCCAGTACTTC

CDR3 length: 13
J gene: TRBJ1-2
V gene: TRBV6-1
clone size: once
D gene: -
CDR3 protein: CASSEVVAGGYTF
CDR3 DNA: TGTGCCAGCAGTGAAGTAGTGGCGGGGGGCTACACCTTC

CDR3 length: 16
J gene: TRBJ2-6
V gene: TRBV27
clone size: few
D gene: TRBD1
CDR3 protein: CASTRTGTPGANVLTF
CDR3 DNA: TGTGCCAGCACTCGGACAGGGACTCCCGGGGCCAACGTCCTGACTTTC

CDR3 length: 15
J gene: TRBJ1-1
V gene: TRBV9
clone size: few
D gene: TRBD1
CDR3 protein: CASSVTGDPNTEAFF
CDR3 DNA: TGTGCCAGCAGCGTCACAGGGGACCCGAACACTGAAGCTTTCTTT

CDR3 length: 14
J gene: TRBJ1-1
V gene: TRBV27
clone size: -
D gene: TRBD1
CDR3 protein: CASSSPHRGTEAFF
CDR3 DNA: TGTGCCAGCAGTTCCCCGCACAGGGGCACTGAAGCTTTCTTT

CDR3 length: 12
J gene: TRBJ2-7
V gene: TRBV7-9
clone size: once
D gene: TRBD1
CDR3 protein: CASSASGTGKYF
CDR3 DNA: TGTGCCAGCAGCGCCTCGGGGACAGGCAAGTACTTC

CDR3 length: 13
J gene: TRBJ2-4
V gene: TRBV5-1
clone size: -
D gene: TRBD2
CDR3 protein: CASSLEPSGSMEF
CDR3 DNA: TGCGCCAGCAGCTTGGAGCCTAGCGGCTCCATGGAGTTC

CDR3 length: 13
J gene: TRBJ2-3
V gene: TRBV11-2
clone size: -
D gene: -
CDR3 protein: CASKRPATDTQYF
CDR3 DNA: TGTGCCAGCAAACGTCCCGCCACAGATACGCAGTATTTT

CDR3 length: 17
J gene: TRBJ2-3
V gene: TRBV4-2
clone size: -
D gene: TRBD2
CDR3 protein: CASSQGGRASFADTQYF
CDR3 DNA: TGTGCCAGCAGCCAAGGCGGGAGGGCCTCGTTTGCAGATACGCAGTATTTT

CDR3 length: 15
J gene: TRBJ2-7
V gene: TRBV5-8
clone size: -
D gene: -
CDR3 protein: CASSLPGTVSYEQYF
CDR3 DNA: TGTGCCAGCAGCTTGCCTGGGACGGTAAGCTACGAGCAGTACTTC

CDR3 length: 16
J gene: TRBJ2-1
V gene: TRBV28
clone size: -
D gene: TRBD1
CDR3 protein: CASSFSLGQTYNEQFF
CDR3 DNA: TGTGCCAGCAGTTTTTCTTTGGGACAGACATACAATGAGCAGTTCTTC

CDR3 length: 13
J gene: TRBJ1-1
V gene: TRBV18
clone size: -
D gene: -
CDR3 protein: CASSPRDAREAFF
CDR3 DNA: TGTGCCAGCTCACCAAGGGACGCTAGGGAAGCTTTCTTT

CDR3 length: 15
J gene: TRBJ2-5
V gene: TRBV28
clone size: -
D gene: TRBD2
CDR3 protein: CASSRTSGIVETQYF
CDR3 DNA: TGTGCCAGCAGCAGGACTAGCGGGATTGTAGAGACCCAGTACTTC

CDR3 length: 14
J gene: TRBJ1-2
V gene: TRBV19
clone size: -
D gene: TRBD1
CDR3 protein: CASSSTGDNYGYTF
CDR3 DNA: TGTGCCAGTAGTAGCACAGGGGACAACTATGGCTACACCTTC

CDR3 length: 14
J gene: TRBJ1-5
V gene: TRBV2
clone size: -
D gene: -
CDR3 protein: CASSEYVSNQPQHF
CDR3 DNA: TGTGCCAGCAGTGAATACGTTAGCAATCAGCCCCAGCATTTT

CDR3 length: 16
J gene: TRBJ2-6
V gene: TRBV5-1
clone size: -
D gene: -
CDR3 protein: CASSIQGWGGANVLTF
CDR3 DNA: TGCGCCAGCAGCATCCAGGGGTGGGGTGGGGCCAACGTCCTGACTTTC

CDR3 length: 16
J gene: TRBJ1-2
V gene: TRBV6-6
clone size: -
D gene: TRBD1
CDR3 protein: CASSYPGQGSDYGYTF
CDR3 DNA: TGTGCCAGCAGTTACCCCGGACAGGGGAGCGACTATGGCTACACCTTC

CDR3 length: 14
J gene: TRBJ2-7
V gene: TRBV28
clone size: -
D gene: TRBD2
CDR3 protein: CASKGLAGVYEQYF
CDR3 DNA: TGTGCCAGCAAAGGACTAGCGGGAGTCTACGAGCAGTACTTC

CDR3 length: 15
J gene: TRBJ2-2
V gene: TRBV11-2
clone size: -
D gene: TRBD2
CDR3 protein: CASSSLQRGTGELFF
CDR3 DNA: TGTGCCAGCAGCTCCCTCCAGCGGGGTACCGGGGAGCTGTTTTTT

CDR3 length: 14
J gene: TRBJ1-2
V gene: TRBV5-6
clone size: -
D gene: -
CDR3 protein: CASSPLQNRYGYTF
CDR3 DNA: TGTGCCAGCAGCCCACTTCAGAACCGTTATGGCTACACCTTC

CDR3 length: 16
J gene: TRBJ1-5
V gene: TRBV6-1
clone size: -
D gene: -
CDR3 protein: CASSEQGRISNQPQHF
CDR3 DNA: TGTGCCAGCAGTGAACAGGGTAGGATTAGCAATCAGCCCCAGCATTTT

CDR3 length: 16
J gene: TRBJ1-3
V gene: TRBV11-2
clone size: -
D gene: -
CDR3 protein: CASSPGPGTDGNTIYF
CDR3 DNA: TGTGCCAGCAGTCCCGGGCCGGGAACGGATGGAAACACCATATATTTT

CDR3 length: 14
J gene: TRBJ1-5
V gene: TRBV6-1
clone size: few
D gene: -
CDR3 protein: CASSEGTPYQPQHF
CDR3 DNA: TGTGCCAGCAGTGAAGGTACGCCTTATCAGCCCCAGCATTTT

CDR3 length: 15
J gene: TRBJ1-2
V gene: TRBV18
clone size: -
D gene: TRBD1
CDR3 protein: CASSLGQRFGGGYTF
CDR3 DNA: TGTGCCAGCTCCCTGGGACAGCGATTTGGAGGGGGCTACACCTTC

CDR3 length: 15
J gene: TRBJ1-4
V gene: TRBV2
clone size: -
D gene: TRBD1
CDR3 protein: CASSGLQGLNEKLFF
CDR3 DNA: TGTGCCAGCAGTGGACTACAGGGGCTTAATGAAAAACTGTTTTTT

CDR3 length: 12
J gene: TRBJ2-1
V gene: TRBV25-1
clone size: -
D gene: TRBD1
CDR3 protein: CASPGQGYEQFF
CDR3 DNA: TGTGCCAGCCCCGGACAGGGCTATGAGCAGTTCTTC

CDR3 length: 14
J gene: TRBJ2-7
V gene: TRBV7-6
clone size: -
D gene: TRBD1
CDR3 protein: CASSLAATGGGQYF
CDR3 DNA: TGTGCCAGCAGCTTAGCTGCGACAGGGGGCGGGCAGTACTTC

CDR3 length: 13
J gene: TRBJ1-1
V gene: TRBV5-1
clone size: -
D gene: TRBD1
CDR3 protein: CASSVDREAEAFF
CDR3 DNA: TGCGCCAGCAGCGTGGACAGGGAGGCTGAAGCTTTCTTT

CDR3 length: 15
J gene: TRBJ2-7
V gene: TRBV23-1
clone size: -
D gene: TRBD1
CDR3 protein: CASSQPRQGLNEQYF
CDR3 DNA: TGCGCCAGCAGTCAACCACGACAGGGGTTGAACGAGCAGTACTTC

CDR3 length: 16
J gene: TRBJ2-2
V gene: TRBV28
clone size: -
D gene: -
CDR3 protein: CASSLIQGSGTGELFF
CDR3 DNA: TGTGCCAGCAGTTTGATCCAGGGCTCGGGCACCGGGGAGCTGTTTTTT

CDR3 length: 13
J gene: TRBJ2-2
V gene: TRBV28
clone size: -
D gene: -
CDR3 protein: CACRGSNTGELFF
CDR3 DNA: TGTGCCTGCCGGGGTTCGAACACCGGGGAGCTGTTTTTT

CDR3 length: 15
J gene: TRBJ1-3
V gene: TRBV18
clone size: -
D gene: -
CDR3 protein: CASSPDGSSGNTIYF
CDR3 DNA: TGTGCCAGCTCACCGGACGGATCCTCTGGAAACACCATATATTTT

CDR3 length: 13
J gene: TRBJ1-2
V gene: TRBV19
clone size: -
D gene: -
CDR3 protein: CASSISGPNGYTF
CDR3 DNA: TGTGCCAGTAGTATTTCAGGGCCAAATGGCTACACCTTC

CDR3 length: 14
J gene: TRBJ1-2
V gene: TRBV5-8
clone size: -
D gene: -
CDR3 protein: CASSPTGGRDGYTF
CDR3 DNA: TGTGCCAGCAGCCCGACGGGGGGGCGGGATGGCTACACCTTC

CDR3 length: 14
J gene: TRBJ1-1
V gene: TRBV5-1
clone size: -
D gene: TRBD1
CDR3 protein: CASSTDRGIGEAFF
CDR3 DNA: TGCGCCAGCAGCACGGACAGGGGGATAGGTGAAGCTTTCTTT